This T cell receptor (beta chain) was identified during a study of T cell changes during pregnancy in multiple sclerosis. The protocol was immunoSEQ multiplex PCR, while the TCRdb copy is restricted to in-frame clones and leaves out a portion. The table includes about 47,000 clones, almost 95% detected once. CDR1 is SGHAT and CDR2 is FQDESV in the germline V gene (reference sequence). CDR3 length equals 13 residues. Trimming left V 5 bases short and J 12 bases short, with 17 bases between. The receptor comes from a female donor with multiple sclerosis, enrolled in a pregnancy study. Specimen: peripheral blood, collected after pregnancy. The chain uses TRBV11-1 and TRBJ2-1; D unresolved. The CDR3 here is CASSAVRSSGQFF. CDR3 in DNA: TGTGCCAGCAGCGCCGTGAGGTCATCTGGGCAGTTCTTC.